This TCR beta chain emerged from a study of T cell repertoires in cytomegalovirus infection. Study information: Public signatures in TCR beta pointed to CMV infection and matching HLA type. Study-wide findings and caveats: Clonotype analysis showed dominance of the ex vivo response by HLA-C-restricted CMV-specific TCR beta clonotypes.

This clonotype has just one count. Antigen: not known. TCRdb re-called the reads with MiXCR, one entry per CDR3 protein. The sample holds about 740,000 distinct CDR3 sequences, approximately 34% seen once. Unmatched junction bases numbered 7, after V lost 7 bases and J lost 4 bases. Germline V lookup: CDR1 MNHEY, CDR2 SVGEGT. The CDR3 runs 13 residues. The chain recombines TRBV6-2 or TRBV6-3 with TRBJ2-7; 7 bases match TRBD1. The sequenced material came from PBMCs. The source is a human donor in good health (CMV status not recorded). Some clones in this sample may be carry-over from other donors' samples. This chain's CDR3 is CASKEGANYEQYF. CDR3 DNA sequence: TGTGCCAGCAAAGAGGGGGCTAATTACGAGCAGTACTTC.